This T cell receptor beta chain was identified in a study of CD8+CD57+ T cells in acquired aplastic anemia. Genomic DNA, the template, was used for profiling of the TCR beta VDJ and CDR3. TCRdb analysed the reads with MiXCR anew, one entry per CDR3 protein. The sample contains just over 150,000 distinct CDR3 sequences, around 48% of which appear only once. Sequencing involved patients with CD8+CD57+ cell expansion previously shown by flow cytometry. Sequencing used sorted CD4+, CD8+, or CD8+CD57+ T cells (not recorded which) from PBMCs. The TCR comes from a human donor with aplastic anemia.

This CDR3 is CASSAFAHSYEQYF. As DNA, the CDR3 is TGTGCCAGCAGCGCCTTCGCGCATTCCTACGAGCAGTACTTC. The genes are TRBV9 and TRBJ2-7; D not resolved. This CDR3 region has 14 residues. The V and J ends lost 3 bases and 1 base respectively, with 11 bases between them. Looked up from germline, CDR1 is SGDLS and CDR2 is YYNGEE.